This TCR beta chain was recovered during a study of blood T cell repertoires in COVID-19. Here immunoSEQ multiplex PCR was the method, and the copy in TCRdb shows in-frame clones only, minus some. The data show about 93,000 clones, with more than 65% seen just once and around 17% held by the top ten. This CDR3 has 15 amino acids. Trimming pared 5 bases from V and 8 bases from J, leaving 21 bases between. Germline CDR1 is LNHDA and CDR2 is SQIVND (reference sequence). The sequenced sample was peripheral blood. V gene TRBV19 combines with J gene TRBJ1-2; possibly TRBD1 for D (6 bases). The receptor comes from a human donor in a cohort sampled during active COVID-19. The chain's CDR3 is CASSSPGQRAFGYTF. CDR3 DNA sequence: TGTGCCAGTAGTTCTCCGGGACAAAGGGCCTTCGGCTACACCTTC.